This T cell receptor (beta chain) was obtained from a study of CD8 T cells in Susac syndrome. This CDR3 comprises 15 residues. Germline lookup yields CDR1 LGHDT and CDR2 YNNKEL (reference sequence). Trimming pared 6 bases from V and 11 bases from J, leaving 25 bases between. When the RNA was reverse transcribed, random hexamers were used with an input of roughly 0.5 to 1 ug. TCRdb passed the immunoSEQ multiplex PCR reads through MiXCR, listing each CDR3 protein once. The table includes fewer than 200,000 distinct CDR3 sequences, 90% to 95% detected once. This sequence originates from a human donor with Susac syndrome. V is TRBV3-1 and J is TRBJ1-1; D unresolved. Specimen: CD4+ T cells from PBMCs. This chain's CDR3 is CASRSNSYLSLMAFF. DNA of the CDR3: TGTGCCAGCAGATCTAACAGTTACCTTTCCCTGATGGCTTTCTTT.